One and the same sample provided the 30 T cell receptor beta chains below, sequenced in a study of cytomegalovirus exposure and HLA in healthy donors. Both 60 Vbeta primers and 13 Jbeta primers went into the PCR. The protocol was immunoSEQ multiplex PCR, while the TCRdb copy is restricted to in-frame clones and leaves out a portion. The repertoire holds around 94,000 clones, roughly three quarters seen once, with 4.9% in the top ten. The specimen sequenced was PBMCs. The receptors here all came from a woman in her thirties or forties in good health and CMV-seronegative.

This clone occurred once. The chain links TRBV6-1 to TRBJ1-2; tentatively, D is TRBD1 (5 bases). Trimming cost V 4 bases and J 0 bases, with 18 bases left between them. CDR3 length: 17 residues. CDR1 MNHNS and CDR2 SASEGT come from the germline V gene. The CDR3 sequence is CASSGRASVPANYGYTF. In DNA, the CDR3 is TGTGCCAGCAGTGGCAGGGCATCCGTACCAGCTAACTATGGCTACACCTTC.

DNA for the CDR3: TGTGCCAGCGGAGAATACACTGAAGCTTTCTTT. Amino acid sequence: CASGEYTEAFF. V usage is TRBV6-1 and J usage is TRBJ1-1, with D unclear. CDR3 length equals 11 residues. The ends were cut back, 8 bases at V and 3 bases at J, with 7 bases in the middle. Looked up from germline, CDR1 is MNHNS and CDR2 is SASEGT.

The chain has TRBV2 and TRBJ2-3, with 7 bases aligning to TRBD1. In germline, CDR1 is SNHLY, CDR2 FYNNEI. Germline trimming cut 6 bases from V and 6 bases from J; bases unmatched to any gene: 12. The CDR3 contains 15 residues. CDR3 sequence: CASRPTGTASDTQYF. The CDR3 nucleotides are TGTGCCAGCAGACCGACAGGGACAGCGAGCGATACGCAGTATTTT.

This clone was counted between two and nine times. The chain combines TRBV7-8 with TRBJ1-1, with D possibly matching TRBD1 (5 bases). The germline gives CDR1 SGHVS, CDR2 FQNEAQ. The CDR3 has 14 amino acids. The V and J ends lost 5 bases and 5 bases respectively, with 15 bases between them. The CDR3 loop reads CASSPPETVTEAFF. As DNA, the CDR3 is TGTGCCAGCAGCCCCCCCGAGACAGTGACTGAAGCTTTCTTT.

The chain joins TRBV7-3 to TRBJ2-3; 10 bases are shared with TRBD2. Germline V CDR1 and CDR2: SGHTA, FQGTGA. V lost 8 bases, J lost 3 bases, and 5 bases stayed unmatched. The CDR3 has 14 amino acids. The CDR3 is CASAQLAGTDTQYF. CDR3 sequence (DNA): TGTGCCAGCGCACAACTAGCGGGGACAGATACGCAGTATTTT.

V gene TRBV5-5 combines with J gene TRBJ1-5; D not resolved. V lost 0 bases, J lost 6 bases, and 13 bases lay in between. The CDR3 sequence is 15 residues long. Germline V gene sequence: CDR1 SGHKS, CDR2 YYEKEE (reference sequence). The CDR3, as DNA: TGTGCCAGCAGCTTGGCAAGCGGGATGACTCAGCCCCAGCATTTT. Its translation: CASSLASGMTQPQHF.

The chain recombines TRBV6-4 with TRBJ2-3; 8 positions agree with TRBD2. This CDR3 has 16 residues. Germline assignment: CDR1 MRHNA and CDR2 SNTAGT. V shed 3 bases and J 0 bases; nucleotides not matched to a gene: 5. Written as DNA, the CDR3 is TGTGCCAGCAGTGAGGTGGCGGGGGGAAGCACAGATACGCAGTATTTT. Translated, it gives CASSEVAGGSTDTQYF.

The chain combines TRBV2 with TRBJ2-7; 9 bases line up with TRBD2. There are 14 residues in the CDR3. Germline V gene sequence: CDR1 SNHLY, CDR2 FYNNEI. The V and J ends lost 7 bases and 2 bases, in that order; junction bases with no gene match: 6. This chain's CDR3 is CASNSGGPPYEQYF. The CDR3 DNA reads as TGTGCCAGCAACAGCGGGGGGCCTCCCTACGAGCAGTACTTC.

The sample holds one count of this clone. The CDR3 sequence: CASTTGSSGNTIYF. CDR3 in DNA: TGCGCCAGCACCACAGGCAGCTCTGGAAACACCATATATTTT. V gene TRBV5-1 combines with J gene TRBJ1-3, with D tentatively TRBD1 (5 bases). Germline V lookup: CDR1 SGHRS, CDR2 YFSETQ. Trimming took off 6 bases at V and 0 bases at J, with 10 bases between the two ends. The CDR3 loop spans 14 amino acids.

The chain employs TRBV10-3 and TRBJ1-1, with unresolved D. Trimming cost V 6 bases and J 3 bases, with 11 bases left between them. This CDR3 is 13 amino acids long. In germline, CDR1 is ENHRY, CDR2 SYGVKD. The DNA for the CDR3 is TGTGCCATCAGCTCCACGCAGGACACTGAAGCTTTCTTT. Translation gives CAISSTQDTEAFF.

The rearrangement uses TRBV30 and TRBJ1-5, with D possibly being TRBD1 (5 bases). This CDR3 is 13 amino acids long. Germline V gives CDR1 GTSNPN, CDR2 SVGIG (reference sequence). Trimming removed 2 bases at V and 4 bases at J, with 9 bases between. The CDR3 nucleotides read TGTGCCTGGAGTATGACAGAGAATCAGCCCCAGCATTTT. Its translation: CAWSMTENQPQHF.

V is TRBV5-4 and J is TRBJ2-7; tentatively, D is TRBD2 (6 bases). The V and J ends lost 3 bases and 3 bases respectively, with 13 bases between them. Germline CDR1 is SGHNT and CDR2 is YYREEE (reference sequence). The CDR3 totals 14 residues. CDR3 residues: CASSWGDSIYEQYF. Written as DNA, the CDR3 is TGTGCCAGCAGCTGGGGGGACTCAATCTACGAGCAGTACTTC.

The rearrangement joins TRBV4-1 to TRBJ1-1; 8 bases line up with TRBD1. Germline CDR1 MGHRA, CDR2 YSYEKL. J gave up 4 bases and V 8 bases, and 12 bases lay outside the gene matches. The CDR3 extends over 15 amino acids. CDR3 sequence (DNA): TGCGCCAGCTATTTCGACACAGGGGGGTTCACTGAAGCTTTCTTT. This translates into CASYFDTGGFTEAFF.

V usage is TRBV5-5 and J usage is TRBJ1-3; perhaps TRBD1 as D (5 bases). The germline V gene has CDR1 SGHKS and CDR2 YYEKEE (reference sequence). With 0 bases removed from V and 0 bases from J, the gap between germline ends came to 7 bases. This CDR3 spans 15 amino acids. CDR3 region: CASSLERGSGNTIYF. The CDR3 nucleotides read TGTGCCAGCAGCTTGGAAAGGGGCTCTGGAAACACCATATATTTT.

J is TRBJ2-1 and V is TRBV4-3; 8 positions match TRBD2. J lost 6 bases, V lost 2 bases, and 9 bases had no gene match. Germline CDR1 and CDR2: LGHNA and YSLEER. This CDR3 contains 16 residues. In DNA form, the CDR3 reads TGCGCCAGCAGCCAAAGGGTCGGGGGGGAGTTCAATGAGCAGTTCTTC. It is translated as CASSQRVGGEFNEQFF.

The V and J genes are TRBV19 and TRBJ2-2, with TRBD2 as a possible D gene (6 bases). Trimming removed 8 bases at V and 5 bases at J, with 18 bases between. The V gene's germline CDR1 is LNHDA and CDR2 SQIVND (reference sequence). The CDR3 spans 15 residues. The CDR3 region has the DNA TGTGCCAGTCGTCATCCCCAGGACTATACCGGGGAGCTGTTTTTT. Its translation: CASRHPQDYTGELFF.

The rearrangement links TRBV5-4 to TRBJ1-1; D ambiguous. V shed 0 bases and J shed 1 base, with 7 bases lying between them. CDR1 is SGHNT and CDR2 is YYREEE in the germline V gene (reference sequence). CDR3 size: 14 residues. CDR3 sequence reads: CASSLVGRNTEAFF. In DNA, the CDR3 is TGTGCCAGCAGCTTGGTCGGGAGGAACACTGAAGCTTTCTTT.

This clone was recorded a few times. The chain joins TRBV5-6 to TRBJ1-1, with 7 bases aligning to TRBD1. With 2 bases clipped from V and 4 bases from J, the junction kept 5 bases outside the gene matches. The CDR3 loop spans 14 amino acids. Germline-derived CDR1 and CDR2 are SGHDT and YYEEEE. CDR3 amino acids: CASSLTGALTEAFF. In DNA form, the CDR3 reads TGTGCCAGCAGCTTAACAGGGGCGCTCACTGAAGCTTTCTTT.

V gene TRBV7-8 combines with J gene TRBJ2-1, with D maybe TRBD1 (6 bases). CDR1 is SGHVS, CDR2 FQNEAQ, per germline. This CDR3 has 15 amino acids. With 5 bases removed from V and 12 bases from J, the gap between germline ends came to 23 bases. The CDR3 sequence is CASSLSLRTDSLQFF. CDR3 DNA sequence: TGTGCCAGCAGCCTAAGCCTTCGGACAGATTCCCTGCAGTTCTTC.

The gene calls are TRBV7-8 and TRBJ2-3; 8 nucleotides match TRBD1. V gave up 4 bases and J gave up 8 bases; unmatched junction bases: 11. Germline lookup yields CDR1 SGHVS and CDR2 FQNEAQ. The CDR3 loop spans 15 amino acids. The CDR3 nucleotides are TGTGCCAGCAGCTCGGGACAGGAGGGCACGGGTACGCAGTATTTT. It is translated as CASSSGQEGTGTQYF.

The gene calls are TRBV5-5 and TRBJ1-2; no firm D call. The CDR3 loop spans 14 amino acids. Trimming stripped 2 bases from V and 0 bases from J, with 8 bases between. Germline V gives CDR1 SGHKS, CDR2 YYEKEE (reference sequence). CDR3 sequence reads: CASSLNTANYGYTF. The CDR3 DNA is TGTGCCAGCAGCTTAAATACGGCTAACTATGGCTACACCTTC.

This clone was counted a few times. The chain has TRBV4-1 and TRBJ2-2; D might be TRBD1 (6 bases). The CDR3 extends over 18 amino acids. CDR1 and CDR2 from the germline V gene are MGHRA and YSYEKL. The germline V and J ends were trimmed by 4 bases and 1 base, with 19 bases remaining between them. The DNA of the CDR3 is TGCGCCAGCAGCCTCCTTCACACAGGGTGGATGAACACCGGGGAGCTGTTTTTT. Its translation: CASSLLHTGWMNTGELFF.

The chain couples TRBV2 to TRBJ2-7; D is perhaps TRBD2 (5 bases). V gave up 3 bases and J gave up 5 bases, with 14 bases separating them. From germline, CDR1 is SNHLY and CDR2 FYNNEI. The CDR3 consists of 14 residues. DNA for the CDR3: TGTGCCAGCAGTGAGGAGGTGGTCGTTGACGAGCAGTACTTC. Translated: CASSEEVVVDEQYF.

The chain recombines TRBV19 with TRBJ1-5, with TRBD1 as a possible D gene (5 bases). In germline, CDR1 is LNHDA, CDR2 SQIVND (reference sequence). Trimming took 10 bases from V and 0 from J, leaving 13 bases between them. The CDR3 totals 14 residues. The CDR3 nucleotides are TGTGCCACCAGTGGGGCTTATAGCAATCAGCCCCAGCATTTT. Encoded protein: CATSGAYSNQPQHF.

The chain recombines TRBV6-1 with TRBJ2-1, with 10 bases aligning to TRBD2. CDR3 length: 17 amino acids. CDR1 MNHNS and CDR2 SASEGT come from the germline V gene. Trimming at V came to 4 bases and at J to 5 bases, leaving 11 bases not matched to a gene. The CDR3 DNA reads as TGTGCCAGCAGTGGACCGCCCGTTAGCGGGGGGAACAATGAGCAGTTCTTC. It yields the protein CASSGPPVSGGNNEQFF.

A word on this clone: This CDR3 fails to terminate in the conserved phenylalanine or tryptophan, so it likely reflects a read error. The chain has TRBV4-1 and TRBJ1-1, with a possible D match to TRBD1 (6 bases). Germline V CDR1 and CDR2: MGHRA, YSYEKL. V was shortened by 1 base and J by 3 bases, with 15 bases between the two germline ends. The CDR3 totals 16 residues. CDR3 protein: CASSQGPQDRHTEAFV. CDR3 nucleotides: TGCGCCAGCAGCCAAGGCCCCCAGGACAGACACACTGAAGCTTTCGTT.

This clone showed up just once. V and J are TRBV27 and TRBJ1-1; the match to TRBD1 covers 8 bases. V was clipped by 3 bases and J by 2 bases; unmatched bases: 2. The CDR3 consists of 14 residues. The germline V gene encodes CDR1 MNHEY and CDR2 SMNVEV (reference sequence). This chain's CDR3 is CASSLAGGNTEAFF. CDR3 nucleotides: TGTGCCAGCAGTTTGGCAGGGGGCAACACTGAAGCTTTCTTT.

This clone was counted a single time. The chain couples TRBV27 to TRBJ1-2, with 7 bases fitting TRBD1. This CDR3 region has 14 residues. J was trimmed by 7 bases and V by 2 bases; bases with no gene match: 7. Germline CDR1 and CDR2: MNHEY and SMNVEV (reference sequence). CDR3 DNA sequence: TGTGCCAGCAGTTTAGTAGGAGGGGGCGGTGGCTACACCTTC. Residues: CASSLVGGGGGYTF.

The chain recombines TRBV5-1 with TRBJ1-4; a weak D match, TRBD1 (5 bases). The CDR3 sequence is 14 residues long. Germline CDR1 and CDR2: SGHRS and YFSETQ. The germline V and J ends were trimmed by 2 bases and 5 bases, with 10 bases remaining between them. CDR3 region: CASSFGGSNEKLFF. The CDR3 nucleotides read TGCGCCAGCAGCTTCGGGGGTTCGAATGAAAAACTGTTTTTT.

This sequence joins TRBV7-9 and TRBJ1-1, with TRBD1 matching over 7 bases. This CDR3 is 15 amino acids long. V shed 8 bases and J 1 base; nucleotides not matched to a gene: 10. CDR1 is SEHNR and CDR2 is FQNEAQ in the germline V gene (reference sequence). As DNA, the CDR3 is TGTGCCAGCCGCAGACACAGGGGTGCGAACACTGAAGCTTTCTTT. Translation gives CASRRHRGANTEAFF.